The rows below give T cell receptor beta chains drawn from one sample of a study of identical twins. TCRdb reanalysed the 5' RACE reads using MiXCR and keeps one entry per CDR3 protein. Here the sample spans around 690,000 distinct CDR3 sequences, 21% being singletons. The data were also submitted as part of a second study, on T cells expressing NK-cell markers.

The sample was PBMCs. The receptors originated from a woman between 18 and 30 years old in good health. Both conserved end residues are part of each CDR3. A D gene is named only where the DNA matches it firmly. The size of a clone is reported for some rows only, either as once, few or many, or as a class for expanded clones.

v_call: TRBV7-2
clone_size: few
d_call: -
j_call: TRBJ2-3
cdr3_length: 13
cdr3_aa: CASTPDWARTQYF
cdr3_nt: TGTGCCAGCACCCCGGACTGGGCCAGGACGCAGTATTTT

v_call: TRBV20-1
clone_size: -
d_call: TRBD1
j_call: TRBJ1-2
cdr3_length: 13
cdr3_aa: CSAMTGERYGYTF
cdr3_nt: TGCAGTGCCATGACAGGGGAGAGGTATGGCTACACCTTC

v_call: TRBV6-6
clone_size: -
d_call: -
j_call: TRBJ2-5
cdr3_length: 13
cdr3_aa: CATSTGGQETQYF
cdr3_nt: TGTGCCACATCGACTGGCGGACAAGAGACCCAGTACTTC

v_call: TRBV12-3/TRBV12-4
clone_size: many
d_call: TRBD1
j_call: TRBJ2-5
cdr3_length: 15
cdr3_aa: CASSLGDRVGETQYF
cdr3_nt: TGTGCCAGCAGTTTAGGGGACAGGGTAGGAGAGACCCAGTACTTC

v_call: TRBV12-3/TRBV12-4
clone_size: few
d_call: -
j_call: TRBJ2-1
cdr3_length: 11
cdr3_aa: CASSRGRGAFF
cdr3_nt: TGTGCCAGCAGTCGTGGACGAGGTGCGTTCTTC

v_call: TRBV12-3/TRBV12-4
clone_size: many
d_call: TRBD2
j_call: TRBJ2-7
cdr3_length: 16
cdr3_aa: CASSFLASGSHREQYF
cdr3_nt: TGTGCCAGCAGTTTCTTGGCTAGCGGGAGTCATCGCGAGCAGTACTTC

v_call: TRBV20-1
clone_size: -
d_call: -
j_call: TRBJ1-4
cdr3_length: 13
cdr3_aa: CSASHREGEKLFF
cdr3_nt: TGCAGTGCTAGTCACAGGGAGGGTGAAAAACTGTTTTTT

v_call: TRBV20-1
clone_size: few
d_call: -
j_call: TRBJ2-7
cdr3_length: 14
cdr3_aa: CSARGPQTTYEQYF
cdr3_nt: TGCAGTGCTAGAGGTCCCCAGACAACCTACGAGCAGTACTTC

v_call: TRBV20-1
clone_size: few
d_call: TRBD1
j_call: TRBJ2-3
cdr3_length: 15
cdr3_aa: CSVSGTGVSTDTQYF
cdr3_nt: TGCAGTGTATCAGGGACAGGGGTTAGCACAGATACGCAGTATTTT

v_call: TRBV20-1
clone_size: many
d_call: -
j_call: TRBJ1-5
cdr3_length: 13
cdr3_aa: CSAASRFDQPQHF
cdr3_nt: TGCAGTGCTGCTTCCAGGTTCGATCAGCCCCAGCATTTT

v_call: TRBV20-1
clone_size: few
d_call: -
j_call: TRBJ1-1
cdr3_length: 14
cdr3_aa: CSARDPGGGAEAFF
cdr3_nt: TGCAGTGCTAGGGACCCCGGGGGGGGTGCTGAAGCTTTCTTT

v_call: TRBV20-1
clone_size: few
d_call: -
j_call: TRBJ2-1
cdr3_length: 13
cdr3_aa: CSARDSGNNEQFF
cdr3_nt: TGCAGTGCTAGAGATTCCGGGAACAATGAGCAGTTCTTC

v_call: TRBV21-1
clone_size: -
d_call: -
j_call: TRBJ2-7
cdr3_length: 17
cdr3_aa: CASSHNGNGLSSYEQYF
cdr3_nt: TGTGCCAGCAGCCATAACGGTAACGGGTTGAGCTCCTACGAGCAGTACTTC

v_call: TRBV12-3/TRBV12-4
clone_size: few
d_call: TRBD1
j_call: TRBJ1-1
cdr3_length: 15
cdr3_aa: CASSPARGPSTEAFF
cdr3_nt: TGTGCCAGCAGCCCGGCCAGGGGGCCGAGCACTGAAGCTTTCTTT

v_call: TRBV20-1
clone_size: -
d_call: -
j_call: TRBJ1-1
cdr3_length: 13
cdr3_aa: CSAHSSPNTEAFF
cdr3_nt: TGCAGTGCCCACTCTAGCCCTAACACTGAAGCTTTCTTT

v_call: TRBV4-1
clone_size: -
d_call: TRBD2
j_call: TRBJ2-3
cdr3_length: 17
cdr3_aa: CARSPGLAGYDPDTQYF
cdr3_nt: TGTGCCAGGAGCCCCGGACTAGCGGGGTACGACCCGGATACGCAGTATTTT

v_call: TRBV9
clone_size: -
d_call: -
j_call: TRBJ2-7
cdr3_length: 13
cdr3_aa: CASSVAPSSEQYF
cdr3_nt: TGTGCCAGCAGCGTAGCGCCCTCCTCCGAGCAGTACTTC

v_call: TRBV29-1
clone_size: -
d_call: -
j_call: TRBJ2-2
cdr3_length: 16
cdr3_aa: CSVEDRAMTNTGELFF
cdr3_nt: TGCAGCGTTGAAGATCGGGCTATGACGAACACCGGGGAGCTGTTTTTT

v_call: TRBV3-1
clone_size: many
d_call: -
j_call: TRBJ2-1
cdr3_length: 16
cdr3_aa: CASSQDPAGLFNEQFF
cdr3_nt: TGTGCCAGCAGCCAAGACCCAGCGGGCCTTTTCAATGAGCAGTTCTTC

v_call: TRBV3-1
clone_size: few
d_call: TRBD2
j_call: TRBJ2-1
cdr3_length: 16
cdr3_aa: CASSHGAGGPSDEQFF
cdr3_nt: TGTGCCAGCAGCCATGGCGCGGGAGGACCCTCTGATGAGCAGTTCTTC

v_call: TRBV12-3/TRBV12-4
clone_size: -
d_call: TRBD2
j_call: TRBJ2-7
cdr3_length: 16
cdr3_aa: CASSLSSGGALYEQYF
cdr3_nt: TGTGCCAGCAGTTTAAGTAGCGGGGGGGCGCTTTACGAGCAGTACTTC

v_call: TRBV20-1
clone_size: few
d_call: -
j_call: TRBJ1-2
cdr3_length: 12
cdr3_aa: CSAFQSNYGYTF
cdr3_nt: TGCAGTGCTTTCCAGTCTAACTATGGCTACACCTTC

v_call: TRBV10-3
clone_size: few
d_call: -
j_call: TRBJ1-2
cdr3_length: 13
cdr3_aa: CAISDAANYGYTF
cdr3_nt: TGTGCCATCAGTGATGCCGCTAACTATGGCTACACCTTC

v_call: TRBV4-3
clone_size: few
d_call: -
j_call: TRBJ2-2
cdr3_length: 14
cdr3_aa: CASTAGSNTGELFF
cdr3_nt: TGCGCCAGCACCGCGGGGTCGAACACCGGGGAGCTGTTTTTT

v_call: TRBV2
clone_size: -
d_call: TRBD2
j_call: TRBJ2-3
cdr3_length: 13
cdr3_aa: CASLGLAADTQYF
cdr3_nt: TGTGCCAGCCTGGGACTAGCGGCGGATACGCAGTATTTT

v_call: TRBV6-1
clone_size: -
d_call: -
j_call: TRBJ2-1
cdr3_length: 14
cdr3_aa: CASTPFGAYNEQFF
cdr3_nt: TGTGCCAGCACCCCTTTCGGGGCCTACAATGAGCAGTTCTTC

v_call: TRBV6-2/TRBV6-3
clone_size: -
d_call: -
j_call: TRBJ1-1
cdr3_length: 12
cdr3_aa: CASGLMNTEAFF
cdr3_nt: TGTGCCAGCGGGCTGATGAACACTGAAGCTTTCTTT

v_call: TRBV5-1
clone_size: -
d_call: -
j_call: TRBJ1-2
cdr3_length: 13
cdr3_aa: CASSLDTLDGYTF
cdr3_nt: TGCGCCAGCAGCTTGGATACGTTAGATGGCTACACCTTC

v_call: TRBV11-2
clone_size: -
d_call: TRBD2
j_call: TRBJ2-3
cdr3_length: 17
cdr3_aa: CASSPAPSSGKSDTQYF
cdr3_nt: TGTGCCAGCAGCCCAGCCCCGTCTAGCGGGAAGTCAGATACGCAGTATTTT

v_call: TRBV7-3
clone_size: many
d_call: -
j_call: TRBJ1-5
cdr3_length: 16
cdr3_aa: CASSPGTSYSNQPQHF
cdr3_nt: TGTGCCAGCAGCCCGGGGACGTCGTATAGCAATCAGCCCCAGCATTTT

v_call: TRBV7-2
clone_size: -
d_call: -
j_call: TRBJ2-7
cdr3_length: 14
cdr3_aa: CASRSGTQSYEQYF
cdr3_nt: TGTGCCAGCAGGTCCGGGACGCAGTCCTACGAGCAGTACTTC

v_call: TRBV7-9
clone_size: -
d_call: -
j_call: TRBJ2-7
cdr3_length: 17
cdr3_aa: CASSLLAGPKPPYEQYF
cdr3_nt: TGTGCCAGCAGCTTATTGGCAGGCCCGAAACCCCCCTACGAGCAGTACTTC

v_call: TRBV7-2
clone_size: -
d_call: -
j_call: TRBJ2-7
cdr3_length: 15
cdr3_aa: CASSLDLVGTYEQYF
cdr3_nt: TGTGCCAGCAGCTTAGATCTGGTCGGCACCTACGAGCAGTACTTC

v_call: TRBV7-2
clone_size: -
d_call: -
j_call: TRBJ2-5
cdr3_length: 13
cdr3_aa: CASRPPSVETQYF
cdr3_nt: TGTGCCAGCAGACCCCCTAGCGTTGAGACCCAGTACTTC

v_call: TRBV12-3/TRBV12-4
clone_size: few
d_call: TRBD1
j_call: TRBJ2-5
cdr3_length: 16
cdr3_aa: CASSLDRAAPLSTQYF
cdr3_nt: TGTGCCAGCAGTCTAGACAGGGCAGCGCCCTTGTCGACCCAGTACTTC

v_call: TRBV5-4
clone_size: few
d_call: TRBD2
j_call: TRBJ2-1
cdr3_length: 15
cdr3_aa: CASSLSGTIYNEQFF
cdr3_nt: TGTGCCAGCAGCCTTAGCGGGACCATCTACAATGAGCAGTTCTTC

v_call: TRBV5-4
clone_size: few
d_call: TRBD1
j_call: TRBJ2-1
cdr3_length: 16
cdr3_aa: CASSPRAGGSYNEQFF
cdr3_nt: TGTGCCAGCAGCCCGCGGGCAGGGGGCTCCTACAATGAGCAGTTCTTC

v_call: TRBV15
clone_size: few
d_call: -
j_call: TRBJ2-5
cdr3_length: 14
cdr3_aa: CATSRVGVGETQYF
cdr3_nt: TGTGCCACCAGCAGAGTCGGGGTCGGGGAGACCCAGTACTTC

v_call: TRBV6-1
clone_size: -
d_call: TRBD2
j_call: TRBJ2-5
cdr3_length: 15
cdr3_aa: CASSEGSGGAETQYF
cdr3_nt: TGTGCCAGCAGTGAAGGGAGCGGGGGGGCGGAGACCCAGTACTTC

v_call: TRBV2
clone_size: -
d_call: -
j_call: TRBJ2-1
cdr3_length: 16
cdr3_aa: CASGDASASSYNEQFF
cdr3_nt: TGTGCCAGCGGAGATGCTAGCGCGAGCTCCTACAATGAGCAGTTCTTC

v_call: TRBV3-1
clone_size: -
d_call: -
j_call: TRBJ2-5
cdr3_length: 14
cdr3_aa: CASSQPLRGQTQYF
cdr3_nt: TGTGCCAGCAGCCAACCGTTGCGGGGGCAAACCCAGTACTTC

v_call: TRBV5-1
clone_size: -
d_call: TRBD1
j_call: TRBJ2-1
cdr3_length: 15
cdr3_aa: CASSLGTGSNNEQFF
cdr3_nt: TGCGCCAGCAGCTTGGGGACAGGGTCAAACAATGAGCAGTTCTTC

v_call: TRBV5-1
clone_size: -
d_call: TRBD2
j_call: TRBJ2-1
cdr3_length: 15
cdr3_aa: CASSLDLAGHNEQFF
cdr3_nt: TGCGCCAGCAGCTTGGACTTAGCGGGCCACAATGAGCAGTTCTTC

v_call: TRBV11-1
clone_size: -
d_call: -
j_call: TRBJ2-5
cdr3_length: 18
cdr3_aa: CASSLDFGTGEKQETQYF
cdr3_nt: TGTGCCAGCAGCTTAGATTTTGGGACGGGGGAGAAGCAAGAGACCCAGTACTTC

v_call: TRBV29-1
clone_size: few
d_call: -
j_call: TRBJ1-2
cdr3_length: 15
cdr3_aa: CSVVGGTVANYGYTF
cdr3_nt: TGCAGCGTTGTTGGGGGGACGGTAGCTAACTATGGCTACACCTTC

v_call: TRBV20-1
clone_size: few
d_call: TRBD2
j_call: TRBJ2-1
cdr3_length: 13
cdr3_aa: CSAGLAGVTEQFF
cdr3_nt: TGCAGTGCTGGACTAGCGGGAGTAACTGAGCAGTTCTTC

v_call: TRBV12-3/TRBV12-4
clone_size: -
d_call: TRBD1
j_call: TRBJ2-3
cdr3_length: 17
cdr3_aa: CASSSKTGMIYTDTQYF
cdr3_nt: TGTGCCAGCAGTTCCAAGACAGGGATGATATACACAGATACGCAGTATTTT

v_call: TRBV7-9
clone_size: -
d_call: -
j_call: TRBJ2-7
cdr3_length: 17
cdr3_aa: CASSSWSSRGVSYEQYF
cdr3_nt: TGTGCCAGCAGCTCTTGGAGTTCGAGAGGAGTCTCCTACGAGCAGTACTTC

v_call: TRBV5-1
clone_size: -
d_call: TRBD1
j_call: TRBJ2-5
cdr3_length: 15
cdr3_aa: CASSLEGQGRETQYF
cdr3_nt: TGCGCCAGCAGCTTGGAGGGACAGGGTAGAGAGACCCAGTACTTC

v_call: TRBV12-3/TRBV12-4
clone_size: -
d_call: TRBD1
j_call: TRBJ1-1
cdr3_length: 14
cdr3_aa: CASSPTGGATEAFF
cdr3_nt: TGTGCCAGCAGTCCGACAGGGGGGGCCACTGAAGCTTTCTTT

v_call: TRBV27
clone_size: few
d_call: -
j_call: TRBJ1-1
cdr3_length: 14
cdr3_aa: CATSAGGQGYEAFF
cdr3_nt: TGTGCCACCAGTGCGGGGGGGCAGGGTTACGAAGCTTTCTTT

v_call: TRBV6-4
clone_size: few
d_call: -
j_call: TRBJ2-3
cdr3_length: 15
cdr3_aa: CASSDRGTPGDTQYF
cdr3_nt: TGTGCCAGCAGTGACAGAGGGACCCCCGGAGATACGCAGTATTTT

v_call: TRBV7-6
clone_size: -
d_call: TRBD2
j_call: TRBJ2-7
cdr3_length: 14
cdr3_aa: CASSPWTSLNEQYF
cdr3_nt: TGTGCCAGCAGCCCCTGGACTAGTCTAAACGAGCAGTACTTC

v_call: TRBV18
clone_size: many
d_call: TRBD1
j_call: TRBJ1-1
cdr3_length: 14
cdr3_aa: CASSPRQGSVEAFF
cdr3_nt: TGTGCCAGCTCACCCCGACAGGGGAGTGTTGAAGCTTTCTTT

v_call: TRBV20-1
clone_size: -
d_call: -
j_call: TRBJ2-1
cdr3_length: 13
cdr3_aa: CSAREWGGLPQFF
cdr3_nt: TGCAGTGCTAGAGAATGGGGTGGCTTGCCCCAGTTCTTC

v_call: TRBV3-1
clone_size: many
d_call: -
j_call: TRBJ2-7
cdr3_length: 16
cdr3_aa: CASSPPPRGWTYEQYF
cdr3_nt: TGTGCCAGCAGCCCGCCCCCCCGGGGTTGGACCTACGAGCAGTACTTC

v_call: TRBV20-1
clone_size: -
d_call: -
j_call: TRBJ1-1
cdr3_length: 14
cdr3_aa: CSARDLGRYTEAFF
cdr3_nt: TGCAGTGCTAGAGATCTCGGTAGATACACTGAAGCTTTCTTT

v_call: TRBV12-3/TRBV12-4
clone_size: -
d_call: -
j_call: TRBJ1-2
cdr3_length: 13
cdr3_aa: CASSLSVSGPYTF
cdr3_nt: TGTGCCAGCAGTTTATCGGTCAGCGGCCCCTACACCTTC

v_call: TRBV6-5
clone_size: few
d_call: -
j_call: TRBJ1-1
cdr3_length: 15
cdr3_aa: CASSYGFNMNTEAFF
cdr3_nt: TGTGCCAGCAGTTACGGGTTTAACATGAACACTGAAGCTTTCTTT

v_call: TRBV3-1
clone_size: -
d_call: TRBD2
j_call: TRBJ2-3
cdr3_length: 15
cdr3_aa: CASCHYSGSTDTQYF
cdr3_nt: TGTGCCTCCTGCCACTATAGCGGGAGCACAGATACGCAGTATTTT